These 23 T cell receptor beta chains came from one sample sequenced in a study of T-cell reconstitution after alpha-beta-depleted transplantation in children. Unique molecular identifiers were incorporated into the prepared TCRbeta library. TCRdb re-called the PCR reads with MiXCR, one entry per CDR3 protein. The sample consists of about 830,000 distinct CDR3 sequences, roughly 15% of them appearing once. The sequenced sample was PBMCs, mostly from graft donor cells, obtained 360 days after TCRalphabeta/CD19-depleted stem cell transplant. These receptors were collected from a male patient between 10 and 17 years old who had a stem cell transplant for acute lymphoblastic leukemia, so the T cells may come from the graft donor.

The CDR3 DNA follows: TGCGCCAGCAGCCAAGAACTTGGGACAGGGTCATCCGAGCAGTACTTC. Translated, it gives CASSQELGTGSSEQYF. The chain joins TRBV4-1 to TRBJ2-7, with TRBD1 matching 9 bases. Germline assignment: CDR1 MGHRA and CDR2 YSYEKL. Trimming removed 0 bases from V and 6 bases from J; junction bases left unmatched: 9. The CDR3 length is 16 residues.

This clonotype was counted ten times or more. One end of the junction varies from germline; a read error may be responsible. The chain combines TRBV5-1 with TRBJ2-5; tentatively, D is TRBD1 (5 bases). CDR3 length equals 14 residues. Germline assignment: CDR1 SGHRS and CDR2 YFSETQ. CDR3: CASSLQGIQETQYF. The DNA for the CDR3 is TGTGCCAGCTCACTTCAGGGAATCCAGGAGACCCAGTACTTC.

CDR3: CASGSRDGRPRETQYF. The CDR3 DNA is TGTGCCAGTGGGTCCCGGGACGGAAGACCCAGGGAGACCCAGTACTTC. V and J are TRBV19 and TRBJ2-5; D may be TRBD1 or TRBD2 (5 bases each). Trimming left V 8 bases short and J 5 bases short, with 24 bases between. This CDR3 contains 16 residues. The germline CDR1 and CDR2 sequences are LNHDA and SQIVND (reference sequence).

This clonotype was counted a few times. V gene TRBV4-2 combines with J gene TRBJ2-3; 15 bases agree with TRBD2. The CDR3 has 21 residues. Germline loops: CDR1 LGHNA, CDR2 YNFKEQ. Germline trimming cut 1 base from V and 2 bases from J; bases unmatched to any gene: 13. CDR3 sequence reads: CASSQVYYPGLAGGYTDTQYF. DNA for the CDR3: TGTGCCAGCAGCCAAGTTTATTATCCGGGACTAGCGGGAGGATACACAGATACGCAGTATTTT.

This clonotype appeared a few times. This chain links TRBV5-1 with TRBJ2-2; 13 nucleotides align to TRBD2. CDR1 and CDR2 from the germline V gene are SGHRS and YFSETQ. V shed 4 bases, J shed 4 bases, and the junction held 7 bases outside the gene matches. CDR3 length: 17 amino acids. The CDR3 DNA is TGCGCCAGCAGCCCCAAGGGGACTAGCGGGATCACCGGGGAGCTGTTTTTT. Protein: CASSPKGTSGITGELFF.

In DNA form, the CDR3 reads TGTGCCAGCAGCCCTCTAAAGGGACTAGCGGGGGCTAGCTCCTACGAGCAGTACTTC. This gives the protein CASSPLKGLAGASSYEQYF. The V gene is TRBV9, the J gene TRBJ2-7; 14 bases line up with TRBD2. The CDR3 has 19 amino acids. V lost 4 bases, J lost 0 bases, and 12 bases stayed unmatched. CDR1 and CDR2 (germline): SGDLS, YYNGEE.

The chain couples TRBV5-4 to TRBJ2-2; 7 nucleotides agree with TRBD2. The CDR3 has 20 amino acids. Germline V gene sequence: CDR1 SGHNT, CDR2 YYREEE (reference sequence). The trim removed 3 bases at V and 0 bases at J, leaving 17 bases unmatched. This CDR3 is CASSYPAGTIHLANTGELFF. In DNA form, the CDR3 reads TGTGCCAGCAGCTACCCAGCGGGAACGATTCATCTCGCGAACACCGGGGAGCTGTTTTTT.

The chain carries TRBV9 and TRBJ2-1; D possibly corresponds to TRBD2 (6 bases). The CDR3 spans 18 residues. The V gene's germline CDR1 is SGDLS and CDR2 YYNGEE. V was clipped by 0 bases and J by 3 bases, with 19 bases between them. The CDR3 DNA follows: TGTGCCAGCAGCGTAGTAGACGGGAGAAGCCTTTTCTACAATGAGCAGTTCTTC. Protein sequence: CASSVVDGRSLFYNEQFF.

The chain combines TRBV25-1 with TRBJ2-7; D ambiguous. The CDR3 covers 13 residues. The V gene's germline CDR1 is MGHDK and CDR2 SYGVNS. The V end was cut by 1 base, the J end by 0 bases, with 4 bases between. The CDR3 sequence: CASSEWSSYEQYF. The CDR3 bases are TGTGCCAGCAGTGAATGGAGCTCCTACGAGCAGTACTTC.

This sequence joins TRBV28 and TRBJ1-2, with D possibly matching TRBD1 (6 bases). Trimming removed 7 bases at V and 8 bases at J, with 14 bases between. The CDR3 loop spans 12 amino acids. The germline gives CDR1 MDHEN, CDR2 SYDVKM. The CDR3 spells CASINYRDGYTF. DNA for the CDR3: TGTGCCAGCATCAACTACAGGGACGGCTACACCTTC.

This clonotype was recorded a few times. The rearrangement uses TRBV5-1 and TRBJ1-2; 7 bases match TRBD1. The trim removed 4 bases at V and 1 base at J, leaving 10 bases unmatched. This CDR3 is 16 amino acids long. CDR1 SGHRS and CDR2 YFSETQ come from the germline V gene. CDR3 sequence (DNA): TGCGCCAGCAGCGGTCCGACAGGGTCCCGTAACTATGGCTACACCTTC. Amino acid sequence: CASSGPTGSRNYGYTF.

At least ten counts were recorded for this clonotype. The chain uses TRBV12-3 or TRBV12-4 and TRBJ2-7; a weak D match, TRBD1 (6 bases). The V gene lost 5 bases and the J gene lost 0 bases, with 17 bases spanning the gap. The CDR3 is 16 amino acids. The CDR3 protein is CASSHSGHTTSYEQYF. Here the CDR3 DNA reads TGTGCCAGCAGTCACTCGGGACATACGACCTCCTACGAGCAGTACTTC.

This rearrangement joins TRBV15 to TRBJ2-7, with 8 bases fitting TRBD1. V lost 0 bases, J lost 7 bases, and 17 bases stayed unmatched. Germline-derived CDR1 and CDR2 are LNHNV and YYDKDF (reference sequence). The CDR3 spans 18 residues. CDR3 residues: CATSRDPLFDRGRKEQYF. The CDR3 DNA is TGTGCCACCAGCAGAGACCCTCTATTCGACAGGGGACGAAAGGAGCAGTACTTC.

The chain links TRBV10-3 to TRBJ2-5; D remains unclear. Trimming took 0 bases from V and 2 from J, leaving 10 bases between them. Germline assignment: CDR1 ENHRY and CDR2 SYGVKD. The CDR3 is made up of 15 amino acids. The CDR3 loop is CAISESGTRQETQYF. CDR3 DNA: TGTGCCATCAGTGAGTCTGGTACCAGACAAGAGACCCAGTACTTC.

The chain employs TRBV6-5 and TRBJ1-2; 8 bases are a match to TRBD1. This CDR3 has 15 residues. J lost 4 bases, V lost 2 bases, and 6 bases had no gene match. Germline CDR1 reads MNHEY; CDR2 reads SVGAGI. The CDR3: CASSYDRGPVYGYTF. The CDR3 DNA follows: TGTGCCAGCAGTTACGACAGGGGCCCAGTCTATGGCTACACCTTC.

CDR3: CASSSWDRVRYGYTF. CDR3 sequence (DNA): TGTGCCAGCAGCTCCTGGGACAGGGTACGGTATGGCTACACCTTC. The gene calls are TRBV7-3 and TRBJ1-2, with TRBD1 matching 9 bases. The ends lost 4 bases at V and 5 bases at J; junction bases unmatched: 8. The germline CDR1 and CDR2 sequences are SGHTA and FQGTGA. The CDR3 totals 15 residues.

V is TRBV20-1 and J is TRBJ1-2; perhaps TRBD1 as D (5 bases). This CDR3 is 13 amino acids long. CDR1 and CDR2 from the germline V gene are DFQATT and SNEGSKA (reference sequence). V was shortened by 2 bases and J by 5 bases, with 12 bases between the two germline ends. The CDR3 loop reads CSARFGREYGYTF. DNA of the CDR3: TGCAGTGCTAGATTCGGCAGGGAGTATGGCTACACCTTC.

The V and J genes are TRBV3-1 and TRBJ2-5; D is unresolved. V lost 4 bases and J 5 bases, leaving 11 bases between the germline ends. The CDR3 totals 13 residues. Germline-derived CDR1 and CDR2 are LGHDT and YNNKEL (reference sequence). The CDR3 loop reads CASSPTIWETQYF. CDR3 nucleotides: TGTGCCAGCAGCCCGACAATATGGGAGACCCAGTACTTC.

This chain joins TRBV3-1 and TRBJ2-1, with TRBD2 matching over 12 bases. The V and J ends lost 1 base and 9 bases, in that order; junction bases with no gene match: 13. Germline lookup yields CDR1 LGHDT and CDR2 YNNKEL (reference sequence). This CDR3 comprises 18 residues. The CDR3 here is CASSQGVLAGGPYSEQFF. The CDR3 coding sequence is TGTGCCAGCAGCCAAGGGGTTCTAGCGGGAGGGCCTTATAGTGAGCAGTTCTTC.

In DNA form, the CDR3 reads TGTGCCACCAGCAGAGCAAGGACAGGGCCCCAAGAGACCCAGTACTTC. It codes for CATSRARTGPQETQYF. The rearrangement joins TRBV15 to TRBJ2-5; 8 bases fit TRBD1. CDR1 LNHNV and CDR2 YYDKDF come from the germline V gene (reference sequence). The junction had 5 bases not matched to a gene; V was cut back by 1 base and J by 1 base. The CDR3 extends over 16 amino acids. Drawing the rest from reference TRBV15 and TRBJ2-5, the complete variable domain is DAMVIQNPRYQVTQFGKPVTLSCSQTLNHNVMYWYQQKSSQAPKLLFHYYDKDFNNEADTPDNFQSRRPNTSFCFLDIRSPGLGDTAMYLCATSRARTGPQETQYFGPGTRLLVL.

The chain carries TRBV20-1 and TRBJ2-4; no reliable D call. V dropped 1 base and J dropped 2 bases, with 6 bases sitting between them. This CDR3 contains 13 residues. Germline V gene sequence: CDR1 DFQATT, CDR2 SNEGSKA (reference sequence). As DNA, the CDR3 is TGCAGTGCTAGAGTGGCCACCAAAAACATTCAGTACTTC. Its translation is CSARVATKNIQYF.

A few counts support this clonotype. The chain recombines TRBV7-2 with TRBJ2-4; 11 bases line up with TRBD2. Losses at the gene ends were 0 bases for V and 8 bases for J; bases not matched to a gene: 6. The CDR3 sequence is 16 residues long. Germline lookup yields CDR1 SGHTA and CDR2 FQGNSA. The CDR3 here is CASSLAVLAGADIQYF. The CDR3 region has the DNA TGTGCCAGCAGCTTAGCGGTACTAGCGGGAGCTGACATTCAGTACTTC.

This clonotype occurred a few times. CDR3 sequence: CATGTSGNTGELFF. DNA for the CDR3: TGTGCCACAGGGACTAGCGGCAACACCGGGGAGCTGTTTTTT. The chain is built from TRBV6-1 and TRBJ2-2; 11 bases are shared with TRBD2. Germline V gene sequence: CDR1 MNHNS, CDR2 SASEGT. This CDR3 spans 14 amino acids. V was clipped by 10 bases and J by 2 bases; unmatched bases: 3.